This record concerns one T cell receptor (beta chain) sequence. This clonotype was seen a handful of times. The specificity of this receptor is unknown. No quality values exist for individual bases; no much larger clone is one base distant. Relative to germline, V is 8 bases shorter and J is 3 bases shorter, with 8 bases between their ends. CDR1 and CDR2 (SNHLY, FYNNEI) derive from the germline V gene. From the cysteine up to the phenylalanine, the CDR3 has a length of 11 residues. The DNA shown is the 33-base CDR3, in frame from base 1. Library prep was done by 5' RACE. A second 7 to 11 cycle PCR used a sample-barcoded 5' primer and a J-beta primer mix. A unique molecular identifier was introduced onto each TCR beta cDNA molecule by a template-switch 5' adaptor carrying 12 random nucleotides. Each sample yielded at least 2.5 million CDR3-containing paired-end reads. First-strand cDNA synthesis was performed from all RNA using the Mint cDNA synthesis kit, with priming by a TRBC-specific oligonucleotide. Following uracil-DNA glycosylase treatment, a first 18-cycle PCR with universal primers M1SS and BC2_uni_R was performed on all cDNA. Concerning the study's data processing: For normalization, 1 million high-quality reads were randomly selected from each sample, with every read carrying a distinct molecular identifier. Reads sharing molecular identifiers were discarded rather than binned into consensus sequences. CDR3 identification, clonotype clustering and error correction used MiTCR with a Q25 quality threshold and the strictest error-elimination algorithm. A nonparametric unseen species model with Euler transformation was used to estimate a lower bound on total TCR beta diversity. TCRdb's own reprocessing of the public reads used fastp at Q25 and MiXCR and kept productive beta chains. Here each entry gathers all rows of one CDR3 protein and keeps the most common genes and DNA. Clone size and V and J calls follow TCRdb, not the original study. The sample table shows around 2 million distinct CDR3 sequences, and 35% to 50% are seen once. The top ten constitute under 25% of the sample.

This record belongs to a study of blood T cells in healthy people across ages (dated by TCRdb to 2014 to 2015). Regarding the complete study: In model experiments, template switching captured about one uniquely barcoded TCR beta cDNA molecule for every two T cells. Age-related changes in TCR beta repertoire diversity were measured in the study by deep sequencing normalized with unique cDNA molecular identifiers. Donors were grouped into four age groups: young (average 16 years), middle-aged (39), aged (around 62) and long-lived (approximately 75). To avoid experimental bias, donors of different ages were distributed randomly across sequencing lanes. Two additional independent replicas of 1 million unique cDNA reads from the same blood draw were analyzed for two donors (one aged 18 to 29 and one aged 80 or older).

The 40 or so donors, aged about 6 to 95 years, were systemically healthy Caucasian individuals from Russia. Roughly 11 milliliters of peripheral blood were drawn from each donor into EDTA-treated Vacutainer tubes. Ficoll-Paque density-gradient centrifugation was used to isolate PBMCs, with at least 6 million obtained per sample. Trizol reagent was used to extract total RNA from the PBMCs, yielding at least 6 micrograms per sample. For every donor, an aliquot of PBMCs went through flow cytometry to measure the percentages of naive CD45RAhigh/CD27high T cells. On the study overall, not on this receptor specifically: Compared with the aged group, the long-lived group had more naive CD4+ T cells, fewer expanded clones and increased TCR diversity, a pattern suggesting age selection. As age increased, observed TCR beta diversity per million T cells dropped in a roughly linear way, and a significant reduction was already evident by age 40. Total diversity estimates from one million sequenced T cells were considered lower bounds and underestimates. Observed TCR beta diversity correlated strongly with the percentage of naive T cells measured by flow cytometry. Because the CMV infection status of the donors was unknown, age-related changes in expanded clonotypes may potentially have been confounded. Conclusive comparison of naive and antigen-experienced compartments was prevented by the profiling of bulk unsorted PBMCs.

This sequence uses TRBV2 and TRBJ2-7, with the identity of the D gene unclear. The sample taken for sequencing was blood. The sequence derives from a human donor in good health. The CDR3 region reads CASGVLYEQYF. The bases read TGTGCCAGCGGGGTCCTCTACGAGCAGTACTTC.